Listed here are 7 T cell receptor beta chains from one sample, sequenced in a study of blood T cell repertoires in COVID-19. Sequencing was performed with immunoSEQ multiplex PCR; in TCRdb, only in-frame clones are kept and a portion is missing. Of approximately 54,000 clones listed, 70% to 90% are singletons. The sequencing input was peripheral blood. Source of these receptors: a man aged 80 or over with active COVID-19.

The chain has TRBV7-8 and TRBJ2-6; a possible D gene is TRBD1 (6 bases). The CDR3 has 17 residues. Germline lookup yields CDR1 SGHVS and CDR2 FQNEAQ. V lost 4 bases, J lost 2 bases, and 15 bases lay in between. CDR3 loop: CASSSDKTGPGANVLTF. CDR3 nucleotide sequence: TGTGCCAGCAGCTCAGATAAAACAGGGCCTGGGGCCAACGTCCTGACTTTC. Complete variable domain (other parts from reference TRBV7-8 and TRBJ2-6): GAGVSQSPRYKVAKRGQDVALRCDPISGHVSLFWYQQALGQGPEFLTYFQNEAQLDKSGLPSDRFFAERPEGSVSTLKIQRTQQEDSAVYLCASSSDKTGPGANVLTFGAGSRLTVL.

The V gene is TRBV20-1, the J gene TRBJ2-5, with D perhaps assigned TRBD1 or TRBD2 (6 bases each). V dropped 3 bases and J dropped 3 bases, with 11 bases sitting between them. Germline V gene sequence: CDR1 DFQATT, CDR2 SNEGSKA (reference sequence). The CDR3 consists of 13 residues. CDR3 amino acids: CSASGGGKETQYF. The DNA of the CDR3 is TGCAGTGCTAGTGGAGGGGGTAAAGAGACCCAGTACTTC.

The chain is built from TRBV28 and TRBJ1-5, with 7 nucleotides matching TRBD1. Trimming removed 6 bases from V and 0 bases from J; junction bases left unmatched: 11. The V gene's germline CDR1 is MDHEN and CDR2 SYDVKM. CDR3 length equals 17 residues. CDR3 loop: CASRVRQGRYSNQPQHF. Written as DNA, the CDR3 is TGTGCCAGCAGAGTCAGACAGGGTCGCTATAGCAATCAGCCCCAGCATTTT. Together with reference TRBV28 and TRBJ1-5, the CDR3 gives the full variable domain: DVKVTQSSRYLVKRTGEKVFLECVQDMDHENMFWYRQDPGLGLRLIYFSYDVKMKEKGDIPEGYSVSREKKERFSLILESASTNQTSMYLCASRVRQGRYSNQPQHFGDGTRLSIL.

The gene calls are TRBV9 and TRBJ2-1; maybe TRBD1 (5 bases). The CDR3 runs 17 residues. The V end was cut by 0 bases, the J end by 0 bases, with 13 bases between. In germline, CDR1 is SGDLS, CDR2 YYNGEE. The CDR3 DNA reads TGTGCCAGCAGCGTAGACCTGACAGAGAACTCCTACAATGAGCAGTTCTTC. It is translated as CASSVDLTENSYNEQFF. The whole variable domain, filled in from reference TRBV9 and TRBJ2-1, reads DSGVTQTPKHLITATGQRVTLRCSPRSGDLSVYWYQQSLDQGLQFLIQYYNGEERAKGNILERFSAQQFPDLHSELNLSSLELGDSALYFCASSVDLTENSYNEQFFGPGTRLTVL.

This sequence joins TRBV2 and TRBJ2-5, with a weak D call TRBD1 (5 bases). There are 12 residues in the CDR3. The V gene lost 10 bases and the J gene lost 4 bases, with 13 bases spanning the gap. The V gene's germline CDR1 is SNHLY and CDR2 FYNNEI. DNA for the CDR3: TGTGCCACTTCGACAGAGTCAGAGACCCAGTACTTC. It encodes CATSTESETQYF.

V gene TRBV5-3 combines with J gene TRBJ2-2, with D unresolved. TRBV5-3 is labeled an ORF, and its function is uncertain. There are 13 residues in the CDR3. Between the trimmed V and J ends, which lost 0 bases and 6 bases, there was a span of 6 bases. CDR3 DNA: TGTGCCAGAAGCTTGGTTATATCCGGGGAGCTGTTTTTT. Residues: CARSLVISGELFF.

The rearrangement joins TRBV28 to TRBJ2-7; a possible D gene is TRBD2 (5 bases). The CDR3 sequence is 18 residues long. The V gene's germline CDR1 is MDHEN and CDR2 SYDVKM. V lost 10 bases, J lost 3 bases, and 31 bases lay in between. The CDR3 DNA reads as TGTGCCACTCCTCAAACGGACGGAGCTACGGGGTGGAGCTACGAGCAGTACTTC. As protein: CATPQTDGATGWSYEQYF.